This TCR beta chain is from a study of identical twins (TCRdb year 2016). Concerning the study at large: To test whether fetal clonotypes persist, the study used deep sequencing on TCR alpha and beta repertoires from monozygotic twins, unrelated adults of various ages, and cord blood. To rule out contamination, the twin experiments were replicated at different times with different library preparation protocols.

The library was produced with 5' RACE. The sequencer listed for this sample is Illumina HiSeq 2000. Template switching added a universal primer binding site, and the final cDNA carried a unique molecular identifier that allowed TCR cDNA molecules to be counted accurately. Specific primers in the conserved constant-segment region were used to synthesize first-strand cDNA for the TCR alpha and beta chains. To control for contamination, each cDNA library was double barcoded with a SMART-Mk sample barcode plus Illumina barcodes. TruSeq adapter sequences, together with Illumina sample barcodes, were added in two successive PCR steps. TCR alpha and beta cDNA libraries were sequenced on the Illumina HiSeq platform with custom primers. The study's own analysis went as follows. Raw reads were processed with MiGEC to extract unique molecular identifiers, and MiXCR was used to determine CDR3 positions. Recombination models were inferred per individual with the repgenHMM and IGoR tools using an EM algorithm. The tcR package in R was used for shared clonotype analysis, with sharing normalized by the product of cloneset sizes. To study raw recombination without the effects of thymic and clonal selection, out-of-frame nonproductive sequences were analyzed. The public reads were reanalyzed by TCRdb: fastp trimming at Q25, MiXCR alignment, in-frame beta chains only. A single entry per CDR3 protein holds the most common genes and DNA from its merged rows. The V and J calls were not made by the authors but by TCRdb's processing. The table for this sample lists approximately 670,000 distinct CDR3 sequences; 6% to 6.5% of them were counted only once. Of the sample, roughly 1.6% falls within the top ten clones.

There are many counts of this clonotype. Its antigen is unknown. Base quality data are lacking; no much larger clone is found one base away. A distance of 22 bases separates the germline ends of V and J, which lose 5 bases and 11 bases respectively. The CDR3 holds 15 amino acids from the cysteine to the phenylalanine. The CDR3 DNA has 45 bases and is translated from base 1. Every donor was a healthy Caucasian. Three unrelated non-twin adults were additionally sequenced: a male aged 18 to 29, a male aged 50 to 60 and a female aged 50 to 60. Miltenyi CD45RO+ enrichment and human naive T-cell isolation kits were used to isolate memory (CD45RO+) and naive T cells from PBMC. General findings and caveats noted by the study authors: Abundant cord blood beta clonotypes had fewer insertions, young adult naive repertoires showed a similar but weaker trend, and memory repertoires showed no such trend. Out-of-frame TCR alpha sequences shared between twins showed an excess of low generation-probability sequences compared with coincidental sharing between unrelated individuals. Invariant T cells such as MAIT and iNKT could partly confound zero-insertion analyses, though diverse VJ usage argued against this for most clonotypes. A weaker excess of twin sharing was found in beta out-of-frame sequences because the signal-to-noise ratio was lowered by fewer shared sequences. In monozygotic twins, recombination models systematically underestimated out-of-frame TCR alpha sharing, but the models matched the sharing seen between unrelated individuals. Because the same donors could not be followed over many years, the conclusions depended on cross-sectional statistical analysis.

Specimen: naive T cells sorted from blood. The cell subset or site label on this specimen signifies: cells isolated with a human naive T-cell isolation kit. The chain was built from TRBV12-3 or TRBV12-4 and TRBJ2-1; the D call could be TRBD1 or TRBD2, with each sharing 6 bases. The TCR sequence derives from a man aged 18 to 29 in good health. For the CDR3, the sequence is CASSPGAGKGMKQFF. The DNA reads TGTGCCAGCAGTCCAGGGGCGGGAAAGGGGATGAAGCAGTTCTTC.